These 11 T cell receptor beta chains were all obtained from the same sample, sequenced in a study of blood T cell repertoires in COVID-19. Produced via immunoSEQ multiplex PCR; TCRdb's table is partial and in-frame only. The data contain tens of thousands of clones, roughly 80% of them seen just once; the ten biggest clones take up 22%. The sequenced sample was peripheral blood. All receptors derive from an older woman with acute or convalescent COVID-19.

The chain recombines TRBV19 with TRBJ2-7, with 9 bases identical to TRBD1. Germline CDR1 is LNHDA and CDR2 is SQIVND (reference sequence). The CDR3 loop spans 16 amino acids. The V gene end was trimmed by 6 bases and the J gene end by 0 bases; junction bases not matched to a gene: 9. The CDR3 reads CASSFIPGQGSYEQYF. Here the CDR3 DNA reads TGTGCCAGTAGCTTTATCCCGGGACAGGGCTCCTACGAGCAGTACTTC.

The chain has TRBV2 and TRBJ1-1; possible D gene TRBD1, 6 bases. Germline lookup yields CDR1 SNHLY and CDR2 FYNNEI. This CDR3 comprises 11 residues. V gave up 6 bases and J gave up 11 bases, with 13 bases separating them. The CDR3 sequence: CASRIQGEAFF. In nucleotides, the CDR3 is TGTGCCAGCAGGATACAGGGAGAGGCTTTCTTT.

V usage is TRBV7-8 and J usage is TRBJ2-1, with unresolved D. The germline V gene has CDR1 SGHVS and CDR2 FQNEAQ. The germline V and J ends were trimmed by 5 bases and 9 bases, with 14 bases remaining between them. The CDR3 is 13 amino acids. CDR3 loop: CASSDPYGGEQFF. Written as DNA, the CDR3 is TGTGCCAGCAGCGATCCTTATGGCGGTGAGCAGTTCTTC.

The J gene is TRBJ1-1, the V gene TRBV6-5; weak D call: TRBD1 (6 bases). Germline assignment: CDR1 MNHEY and CDR2 SVGAGI. V was trimmed by 8 bases and J by 3 bases, leaving 13 bases between them. The length of the CDR3 is 13 residues. This chain's CDR3 is CASGSKGDTEAFF. As DNA, the CDR3 is TGTGCCAGCGGCTCGAAGGGGGACACTGAAGCTTTCTTT.

DNA of the CDR3: TGTGCCAGCAGTTACAGGGGGCCCCCTGGGGCCGGGGAGCTGTTTTTT. Translating it yields CASSYRGPPGAGELFF. The chain is built from TRBV6-2 or TRBV6-3 and TRBJ2-2; 7 nucleotides match TRBD1. This CDR3 is 16 amino acids long. V trimming: 2 bases; J trimming: 6 bases; junction bases outside the gene matches: 9. The germline V gene encodes CDR1 MNHEY and CDR2 SVGEGT.

The gene calls are TRBV4-1 and TRBJ2-7, with 7 bases identical to TRBD1. The V segment lost 4 bases and the J segment 3 bases; nucleotides outside the gene matches: 3. CDR3 length equals 13 residues. Germline lookup yields CDR1 MGHRA and CDR2 YSYEKL. The CDR3 DNA is TGCGCCAGCAGCCCCTCAGGGGGCTACGAGCAGTACTTC. It encodes CASSPSGGYEQYF.

The rearrangement links TRBV6-6 to TRBJ1-6; 7 nucleotides line up with TRBD1. The CDR3 is 15 residues long. Germline V gene lookup returns CDR1 MNHNY and CDR2 SVGAGI (reference sequence). The J segment lost 7 bases and the V segment lost 0 bases, leaving 3 bases of the junction unmatched. The CDR3 loop is CASSYSGTVNSPLHF. Written as DNA, the CDR3 is TGTGCCAGCAGTTACTCTGGGACAGTCAATTCACCCCTCCACTTT.

J is TRBJ2-7 and V is TRBV6-5; D gene ambiguous. CDR3 size: 13 residues. From germline, CDR1 is MNHEY and CDR2 SVGAGI. V lost 3 bases, J lost 2 bases, and 8 bases lay in between. As DNA, the CDR3 is TGTGCCAGCAGTTATGGCGGTACCTACGAGCAGTACTTC. Translated, it gives CASSYGGTYEQYF.

The rearrangement uses TRBV2 and TRBJ2-7; weak D call: TRBD1 (6 bases). Trimming removed 6 bases at V and 0 bases at J, with 9 bases between. Per the germline V gene, CDR1 is SNHLY and CDR2 is FYNNEI. This CDR3 region has 13 residues. DNA of the CDR3: TGTGCCAGCAGCGGACAGAGCTCCTACGAGCAGTACTTC. It encodes CASSGQSSYEQYF.

This rearrangement joins TRBV3-1 (or the pseudogene TRBV3-2) to TRBJ1-1; D possibly corresponds to TRBD1 (5 bases). The CDR3 totals 15 residues. V lost 4 bases and J lost 6, with 18 bases in between. CDR1 is LGHDT and CDR2 is YNNKEL in the germline V gene (reference sequence). This chain's CDR3 is CASSPPGGGKSEAFF. CDR3 DNA sequence: TGTGCCAGCAGCCCTCCTGGGGGGGGGAAGTCTGAAGCTTTCTTT.

V is TRBV6-4 and J is TRBJ2-3; 10 positions match TRBD1. Germline V gene lookup returns CDR1 MRHNA and CDR2 SNTAGT. V was clipped by 5 bases and J by 3 bases; unmatched bases: 8. This CDR3 contains 16 residues. As DNA, the CDR3 is TGTGCCAGCAGTAAGGTGACAGGGGGCGGGACAGATACGCAGTATTTT. It translates to CASSKVTGGGTDTQYF.